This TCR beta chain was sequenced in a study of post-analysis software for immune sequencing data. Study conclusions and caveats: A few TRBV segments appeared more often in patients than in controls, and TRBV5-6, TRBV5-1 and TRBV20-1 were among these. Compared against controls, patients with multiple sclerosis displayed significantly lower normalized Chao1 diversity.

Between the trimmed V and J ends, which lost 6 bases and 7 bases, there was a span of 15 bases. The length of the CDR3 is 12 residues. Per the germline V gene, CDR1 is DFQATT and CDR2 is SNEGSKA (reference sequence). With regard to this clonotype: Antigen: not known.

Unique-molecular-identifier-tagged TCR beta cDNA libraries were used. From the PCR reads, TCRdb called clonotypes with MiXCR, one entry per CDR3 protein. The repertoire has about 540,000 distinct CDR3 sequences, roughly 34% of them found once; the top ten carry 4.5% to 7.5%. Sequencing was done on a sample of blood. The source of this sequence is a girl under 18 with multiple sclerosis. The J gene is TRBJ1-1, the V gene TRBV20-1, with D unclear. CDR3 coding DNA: TGCAGTGCAACCCTACAGTGGGGTGAAGCTTTCTTT. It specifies CSATLQWGEAFF.